A selection of T cell receptor beta chains follows, all from one sample in a study of OX40 agonist ivuxolimab in advanced cancers. The data were produced by immunoSEQ multiplex PCR, yet TCRdb's version contains in-frame clones alone and is incomplete. The sample shows 55,000 to 80,000 clones, about 90% of them seen only once. This specimen consisted of CD4+ or CD8+ T cells sorted from blood, obtained in a trial of the OX40 agonist ivuxolimab. The receptors were gathered from an adult with an advanced solid tumor such as melanoma, head and neck, liver or kidney cancer. Both conserved end residues are trimmed from each CDR3. The D gene is left open where the match is weak. The size of a clone is reported for some rows only, either as once, few or many, or as a class for expanded clones.

size,D,length,V,CDR3
.,TRBD2,11,TRBV9,ASSGDYYNEQF
.,.,10,TRBV7-9,ASGDGSYEQY
.,TRBD2,12,TRBV15,ATSGRLAGVEQF
.,.,13,TRBV7-9,ASSNVAGWSDTQY
.,.,16,TRBV28,ASSFLFSATKPYNEQF
.,.,14,TRBV28,ASSLSLGPNTGELF
.,.,13,TRBV18,ASSGPPTGGNTIY
.,.,10,TRBV19,ASSPRGYGYT
.,.,11,TRBV28,ASRPHFGAELF
once,.,12,TRBV29-1,SVKDSNSNQPQH
.,.,10,TRBV29-1,SVLPTTDTQY
.,.,13,TRBV19,ASSIGGTALETQY
.,TRBD1,12,TRBV6-1,ASRAQGANYGYT
.,.,12,TRBV5-8,ASSLATANYGYT
.,.,11,TRBV10-1,ASSAALAREQF
once,TRBD2,13,TRBV9,ASSEVAGAGGEQF
.,.,13,TRBV5-4,ASSLGSATYNEQF
.,TRBD1,15,TRBV28,ASSFGRGLKAKNIQY
.,TRBD1,13,TRBV19,ASSPGTGGSYEQY
.,.,14,TRBV18,ASSAPGTSPNSPLH
.,.,13,TRBV4-1,ASSQAALGPGVLT
.,.,13,TRBV9,ASSVDPDSNQPQH
.,TRBD2,12,TRBV30,AWRLGLAGDTQY
.,.,12,TRBV9,ASSAGWESYGYT
.,TRBD2,11,TRBV12-5,ASALAGGHEQF
.,.,11,TRBV11-2,ASSFGAAETQY
.,.,13,TRBV5-4,ASRYGGLGTGELL
.,.,12,TRBV2,ASSEQAKNTEAF
.,.,11,TRBV19,ASDNGLYQPQH
once,TRBD2,13,TRBV9,ASSVDGGVYNEQF
.,.,14,TRBV7-9,ASTAGGAGSGNTIY
.,TRBD2,15,TRBV11-2,ASSPSVVAGGGETQY
.,.,13,TRBV5-5,ASSAAGGQGNTIY
.,TRBD2,13,TRBV5-1,ASSTRLAGADEQY
.,TRBD1,13,TRBV9,ASSVGGQGNSPLH
.,.,13,TRBV18,ASSQDPGNTGELF
.,TRBD1,14,TRBV16,ASSPPGTGSIEKLF
few,.,12,TRBV7-9,ASSLIPLNTEAF
.,.,12,TRBV11-1,ASRPGLDTGELF
.,TRBD1,13,TRBV28,ASSSSGTGLREQY
.,.,9,TRBV6-5,ASSLLLEQY
.,TRBD1,13,TRBV2,ASSPGTGQNEKLF
once,TRBD2,14,TRBV27,ASSFAGVAGSYEQY
few,TRBD1,13,TRBV4-1,ASSQGTGSPYEQY
.,.,10,TRBV6-1,ASSGGDTEAF
once,.,12,TRBV14,ASSQDGWYNEQF
.,TRBD1,12,TRBV5-6,ASSGTGVGNTIY